This TCR beta chain was sequenced in a study of shared clonotypes between healthy human individuals. General observations from the study: Limitation of the genetic and exposure-history diversity represented came from the few donors.

Remarks on this clone: No antigen is known for it.

The CDR3 extends over 15 amino acids. Germline V gene sequence: CDR1 MGHDK, CDR2 SYGVNS. The ends were cut back, 2 bases at V and 8 bases at J, with 16 bases in the middle. Libraries were prepared by immunoSEQ multiplex PCR; TCRdb keeps only in-frame clonotypes and omits some of them. This sample has over 950,000 clones; 60% to 85% occur once, and the top ten carry about 0.89%. This receptor was identified in a man between 18 and 35 years old in good health. Some clones in this sample may be carry-over from other donors' samples. The V gene is TRBV25-1, the J gene TRBJ2-1, with D possibly called TRBD1 or TRBD2 (5 bases each). Sequenced material: memory CD4+ T cells from PBMCs. As to subset: CD45RA-negative fraction. Here the CDR3 reads CASSEVSRGRYEQFF. The CDR3 DNA follows: TGTGCCAGCAGTGAAGTTAGTAGGGGACGGTATGAGCAGTTCTTC.